The 25 T cell receptor beta chains in this list originate from one sample, sequenced in a study of T cell repertoires in cytomegalovirus infection. Using its own MiXCR run on the reads, TCRdb lists one record per CDR3 protein. The data show more than 250,000 distinct CDR3 sequences, roughly 13% seen once. The sample consisted of PBMCs. Receptors were obtained from a human donor in good health (CMV status not recorded). Some clones in this sample may be carry-over from other donors' samples.

In this sample, this clonotype turned up a few times. The CDR3 DNA reads TGTGCCAGCAGCTTAAGAGCTGGCAGGGGGAACACTGAAGCTTTCTTT. It translates to CASSLRAGRGNTEAFF. This sequence joins TRBV7-9 and TRBJ1-1; TRBD1 might be the D (6 bases). The CDR3 totals 16 residues. The germline V gene has CDR1 SEHNR and CDR2 FQNEAQ (reference sequence). The V end was cut by 2 bases, the J end by 1 base, with 14 bases between.

The sample holds a few counts of this clonotype. The rearrangement links TRBV29-1 to TRBJ1-2, with 7 bases matching TRBD1. The CDR3 contains 13 residues. CDR1 is SQVTM, CDR2 ANQGSEA, per germline. After removal of 8 bases from V and 2 bases from J, the junction contained 8 bases not matched to a gene. The CDR3 is CSTRGTANYGYTF. In DNA, the CDR3 is TGCAGCACTCGAGGGACAGCCAACTATGGCTACACCTTC.

This clonotype was picked up a small number of times. This sequence joins TRBV28 and TRBJ2-7; TRBD1 agrees at 8 bases. J gave up 3 bases and V 6 bases, and 7 bases lay outside the gene matches. Germline V CDR1 and CDR2: MDHEN, SYDVKM. This CDR3 region has 14 residues. In DNA, the CDR3 is TGTGCCAGCAGGCCTCCGGGACAGGACTACGAGCAGTACTTC. This gives the protein CASRPPGQDYEQYF.

This clonotype was seen at least ten times. J is TRBJ2-5 and V is TRBV6-2 or TRBV6-3; 8 nucleotides agree with TRBD1. Per the germline V gene, CDR1 is MNHEY and CDR2 is SVGEGT. CDR3 length: 15 amino acids. Losses at the gene ends were 5 bases for V and 5 bases for J; bases not matched to a gene: 10. CDR3 amino acids: CASSIRTGLMETQYF. The CDR3 DNA is TGTGCCAGCAGTATCCGGACAGGGTTAATGGAGACCCAGTACTTC.

The chain employs TRBV6-6 and TRBJ1-5, with 8 bases matching TRBD1. Germline V gene data show CDR1 as MNHNY and CDR2 as SVGAGI (reference sequence). There are 16 residues in the CDR3. V trimming: 2 bases; J trimming: 4 bases; junction bases outside the gene matches: 7. Written as DNA, the CDR3 is TGTGCCAGCAGTTACCCGGGACAGGTGGGAAATCAGCCCCAGCATTTT. Amino acids: CASSYPGQVGNQPQHF.

The chain recombines TRBV20-1 with TRBJ2-1, with 11 positions matching TRBD2. Germline V gives CDR1 DFQATT, CDR2 SNEGSKA (reference sequence). Trimming took 6 bases from V and 9 from J; bases not matched to a gene: 7. The CDR3 has 13 residues. The CDR3 DNA reads as TGCAGTGCCGACGGGACTAGCGGCACTGAGCAGTTCTTC. Protein: CSADGTSGTEQFF.

This clonotype came up once. The chain joins TRBV6-5 to TRBJ1-2, with TRBD1 matching 8 bases. The CDR3 sequence is 15 residues long. Germline values: CDR1 MNHEY, CDR2 SVGAGI. The V and J ends lost 0 bases and 6 bases, in that order; junction bases with no gene match: 6. CDR3 DNA: TGTGCCAGCAGTTACTCTGGGACAGGCGGTAATGGCTACACCTTC. It encodes CASSYSGTGGNGYTF.

This clonotype occurred many times. The rearrangement uses TRBV7-8 and TRBJ2-6; D might be TRBD1 or TRBD2, each matching 5 bases. The CDR3 consists of 16 residues. Germline V gene data show CDR1 as SGHVS and CDR2 as FQNEAQ. The germline V and J ends were trimmed by 2 bases and 0 bases, with 8 bases remaining between them. In DNA, the CDR3 is TGTGCCAGCAGCTTACGGGACCACTCTGGGGCCAACGTCCTGACTTTC. This encodes CASSLRDHSGANVLTF.

The gene calls are TRBV11-2 and TRBJ1-2; D remains unclear. The CDR3 extends over 16 amino acids. Germline CDR1 is SGHAT and CDR2 is FQNNGV. V was pared by 0 bases and J by 0 bases, with 11 bases between. The CDR3 spells CASSLDGRAANYGYTF. The CDR3 DNA is TGTGCCAGCAGCTTAGACGGACGGGCAGCTAACTATGGCTACACCTTC.

This chain uses TRBV4-3 with TRBJ1-2; 8 bases agree with TRBD1. Germline CDR1 reads LGHNA; CDR2 reads YSLEER. The CDR3 length is 16 residues. The V gene end was trimmed by 5 bases and the J gene end by 0 bases; junction bases not matched to a gene: 8. The chain's CDR3 is CASSFTGQGSNYGYTF. The DNA of the CDR3 is TGCGCCAGCAGCTTCACTGGACAGGGATCTAACTATGGCTACACCTTC.

In its sample, this clonotype was seen many times. The chain joins TRBV12-3 or TRBV12-4 to TRBJ1-5, with 10 bases identical to TRBD1. The CDR3 covers 16 residues. Trimming at V came to 1 base and at J to 10 bases, leaving 10 bases not matched to a gene. CDR3 DNA: TGTGCCAGCAGTTTAGGCCCCGGGACAGGGGAAAATCCCCAGCATTTT. This translates into CASSLGPGTGENPQHF.

This clonotype was observed a few times. This chain connects TRBV2 to TRBJ2-5, with 8 bases that match TRBD1. Germline V gives CDR1 SNHLY, CDR2 FYNNEI. This CDR3 has 14 amino acids. With 6 bases clipped from V and 5 bases from J, the junction kept 8 bases outside the gene matches. The CDR3 protein is CASSWTGTGETQYF. The DNA of the CDR3 is TGTGCCAGCAGCTGGACAGGGACGGGCGAGACCCAGTACTTC.

This clonotype turned up a few times. The chain recombines TRBV12-3 or TRBV12-4 with TRBJ2-4; D remains unclear. V lost 4 bases and J lost 3, with 7 bases in between. CDR3 length: 13 amino acids. The CDR3 DNA reads TGTGCCAGCAGTTCCCTGGGCAAAAACATTCAGTACTTC. Its protein product is CASSSLGKNIQYF.

This clonotype occurred many times. This chain links TRBV19 with TRBJ2-2, with D tentatively TRBD1 (5 bases). Germline V lookup: CDR1 LNHDA, CDR2 SQIVND (reference sequence). CDR3 length: 15 residues. Between the trimmed V and J ends, which lost 4 bases and 6 bases, there was a span of 15 bases. The CDR3 sequence is CASSKGITLPGELFF. DNA of the CDR3: TGTGCCAGTAGTAAGGGGATTACATTACCCGGGGAGCTGTTTTTT. The variable domain in full, completed from reference TRBV19 and TRBJ2-2, reads DGGITQSPKYLFRKEGQNVTLSCEQNLNHDAMYWYRQDPGQGLRLIYYSQIVNDFQKGDIAEGYSVSREKKESFPLTVTSAQKNPTAFYLCASSKGITLPGELFFGEGSRLTVL.

The chain couples TRBV7-8 to TRBJ2-3, with D possibly TRBD2 on 6 matching bases. The CDR3 is made up of 16 amino acids. Germline V gene sequence: CDR1 SGHVS, CDR2 FQNEAQ. The V end was cut by 2 bases, the J end by 1 base, with 13 bases between. The CDR3 protein is CASSLPGWGGTDTQYF. CDR3 bases: TGTGCCAGCAGCTTACCAGGGTGGGGGGGCACAGATACGCAGTATTTT. Looking up the rest from reference TRBV7-8 and TRBJ2-3 gives the full variable domain: GAGVSQSPRYKVAKRGQDVALRCDPISGHVSLFWYQQALGQGPEFLTYFQNEAQLDKSGLPSDRFFAERPEGSVSTLKIQRTQQEDSAVYLCASSLPGWGGTDTQYFGPGTRLTVL.

The V call is TRBV19, the J call TRBJ1-5; weak D call: TRBD1 (6 bases). The V and J ends lost 7 bases and 10 bases respectively, with 20 bases between them. The CDR3 extends over 14 amino acids. Germline CDR1 reads LNHDA; CDR2 reads SQIVND (reference sequence). CDR3 protein: CASNPQGVPLPQHF. The CDR3 nucleotides are TGTGCCAGTAATCCACAGGGAGTGCCCCTTCCCCAGCATTTT.

This sequence joins TRBV20-1 and TRBJ1-5; 9 bases fit TRBD1. There are 14 residues in the CDR3. Germline V CDR1 and CDR2: DFQATT, SNEGSKA (reference sequence). The V gene end was trimmed by 3 bases and the J gene end by 5 bases; junction bases not matched to a gene: 5. The CDR3 DNA sequence: TGCAGTGCTAGTACAGGGGGCTCGGATCAGCCCCAGCATTTT. Encoded protein: CSASTGGSDQPQHF.

This clonotype was found many times. The V and J genes are TRBV7-3 and TRBJ2-7; no firm D call. Germline V CDR1 and CDR2: SGHTA, FQGTGA. V was shortened by 2 bases and J by 6 bases, with 11 bases between the two germline ends. This CDR3 region has 13 residues. CDR3 DNA sequence: TGTGCCAGCAGCTTAGGCCGTCCCGGCGAGCAGTACTTC. Its translation is CASSLGRPGEQYF. Combining the CDR3 with reference TRBV7-3 and TRBJ2-7 gives the whole variable domain GAGVSQTPSNKVTEKGKYVELRCDPISGHTALYWYRQSLGQGPEFLIYFQGTGAADDSGLPNDRFFAVRPEGSVSTLKIQRTERGDSAVYLCASSLGRPGEQYFGPGTRLTVT.

This clonotype was seen many times. The V and J genes are TRBV12-3 or TRBV12-4 and TRBJ2-3; unclear D gene. The CDR3 is 15 residues long. V was trimmed by 7 bases and J by 3 bases, leaving 17 bases between them. The CDR3 sequence: CASTPWGIVTDTQYF. CDR3 in DNA: TGTGCCAGCACCCCATGGGGAATTGTTACAGATACGCAGTATTTT.

In its sample, this clonotype was seen many times. The chain has TRBV28 and TRBJ1-5; D might be TRBD1 (5 bases). The germline gives CDR1 MDHEN, CDR2 SYDVKM. The CDR3 contains 17 residues. The V end lost 1 base, the J end lost 4 bases, and 17 bases lay between the germline ends. The CDR3 DNA is TGTGCCAGCAGTTTATTGCGAGGGGAATACGTGAATCAGCCCCAGCATTTT. The encoded protein is CASSLLRGEYVNQPQHF.

This clonotype was found a few times. The genes are TRBV28 and TRBJ1-4; D not certain. Germline V lookup: CDR1 MDHEN, CDR2 SYDVKM. This CDR3 has 18 residues. Trimming removed 4 bases from V and 8 bases from J, with 26 bases in between. The CDR3 coding sequence is TGTGCCAGCAGTTCCCTCTCCAGCCTATGGCGTTGGCGGGAAAAACTGTTTTTT. It codes for CASSSLSSLWRWREKLFF.

This clonotype was recorded at least ten times. The chain couples TRBV28 to TRBJ2-3; D gene uncertain. CDR3 length: 11 residues. Between the trimmed V and J ends, which lost 6 bases and 5 bases, there was a span of 6 bases. Looked up from germline, CDR1 is MDHEN and CDR2 is SYDVKM. The DNA for the CDR3 is TGTGCCAGCAGGATTAGAGATACGCAGTATTTT. Translated, it gives CASRIRDTQYF.

This clonotype was detected only a few times. The V and J genes are TRBV20-1 and TRBJ2-7; TRBD1 aligns across 8 bases. CDR1 is DFQATT, CDR2 SNEGSKA, per germline (reference sequence). Unmatched junction bases numbered 11, after V lost 5 bases and J lost 2 bases. The CDR3 runs to 15 residues. The CDR3 nucleotides are TGCAGTGCTCACACCGGGACAGGACTGACCTACGAGCAGTACTTC. Translating gives CSAHTGTGLTYEQYF.

This clonotype was detected many times. V usage is TRBV11-2 and J usage is TRBJ2-5; TRBD2 aligns across 16 bases. After removal of 6 bases from V and 2 bases from J, the junction contained 6 bases not matched to a gene. CDR3 length: 17 amino acids. The germline CDR1 and CDR2 sequences are SGHAT and FQNNGV. The CDR3 is CASRSGTSGGGQETQYF. In DNA form, the CDR3 reads TGTGCCAGCAGATCCGGGACTAGCGGGGGGGGTCAAGAGACCCAGTACTTC.

This clonotype was seen a few times. The J gene is TRBJ1-5, the V gene TRBV20-1; 11 nucleotides agree with TRBD1. This CDR3 has 17 amino acids. Germline V gene lookup returns CDR1 DFQATT and CDR2 SNEGSKA (reference sequence). V shed 1 base and J 3 bases; nucleotides not matched to a gene: 8. CDR3 amino acids: CSARVVGTGGANQPQHF. The CDR3 bases are TGCAGTGCTAGAGTAGTAGGGACAGGGGGGGCCAATCAGCCCCAGCATTTT.